This T cell receptor delta chain derives from a study of gamma-delta T cells after stem cell transplantation. TCRdb re-analyzed the RT-PCR reads via CATT. The top ten hold about a fifth of the sample, which has approximately 2,100 delta-chain clones, 3.1% seen once. As regards this clone: This sequence is one base from a far larger clone and is likely a read error. Different DNA sequences within this sample yield the same CDR3.

The specimen was gamma-delta T cells. This sequence originates from a human donor. It is not recorded whose cells these are; they may come from a transplant donor.

The DNA for the CDR3 is TGTGCCTGCGACACCGTTGATGGGGGATACGCAGGGACCGATAAACTCATCTTT. It yields the protein CACDTVDGGYAGTDKLIF. The rearrangement uses TRDV2 and TRDJ1, with 11 bases lining up with TRDD3. Germline V gene sequence: CDR1 GEAIGNYY, CDR2 EKD. The CDR3 loop spans 18 amino acids.